Listed below are T cell receptor beta chains from one sample, sequenced in a study of PD-1 blockade in classical Hodgkin lymphoma. Produced via immunoSEQ multiplex PCR; TCRdb's table is partial and in-frame only. The sample consists of some 95,000 clones, about nine tenths of them appearing once. The sequenced sample was peripheral blood mononuclear cells (PBMCs), obtained before the fourth cycle of nivolumab. These TCRs come from a human donor with classical Hodgkin lymphoma. Both conserved end residues are part of each CDR3.

v_call: TRBV7-6
cdr3_aa: CASSLNTEAFF

v_call: TRBV9
cdr3_aa: CASNLPGVCDSYEQYF

v_call: TRBV25-1
cdr3_aa: CASSAGVSTGNTIYF

v_call: TRBV13
cdr3_aa: CASSLFGQGTDTQYF

v_call: TRBV7-8
cdr3_aa: CASSLDRNEQYF

v_call: TRBV10-1
cdr3_aa: CAKPSGAQWDTQYF

v_call: TRBV7-6
cdr3_aa: CASTSGPEETQYF

v_call: TRBV28
cdr3_aa: CASSPRVGSRYGYTF

v_call: TRBV7-2
cdr3_aa: CASSFGTLYEQYF

v_call: TRBV7-2
cdr3_aa: CASSVDGMNTEAFF

v_call: TRBV19
cdr3_aa: CASSIDQDRNEKLFF

v_call: TRBV15
cdr3_aa: CATSRGGAGEFYEQYF

v_call: TRBV29-1
cdr3_aa: CSSGGMGTEAFF

v_call: TRBV6-6
cdr3_aa: CASSRWDRVYEQYF

v_call: TRBV6-6
cdr3_aa: CASSYSMYRDYGYTF

v_call: TRBV27
cdr3_aa: CASSLQGGVTEAFF